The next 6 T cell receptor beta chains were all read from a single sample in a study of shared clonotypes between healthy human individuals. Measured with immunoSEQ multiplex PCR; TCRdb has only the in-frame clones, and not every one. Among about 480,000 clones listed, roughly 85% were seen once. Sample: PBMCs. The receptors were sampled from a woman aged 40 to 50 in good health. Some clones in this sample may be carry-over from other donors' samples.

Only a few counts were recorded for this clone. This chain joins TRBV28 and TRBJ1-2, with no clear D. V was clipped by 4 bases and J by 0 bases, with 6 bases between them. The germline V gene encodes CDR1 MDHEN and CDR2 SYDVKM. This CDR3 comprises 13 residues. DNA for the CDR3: TGTGCCAGCAGTTCACTTGCTAACTATGGCTACACCTTC. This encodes CASSSLANYGYTF.

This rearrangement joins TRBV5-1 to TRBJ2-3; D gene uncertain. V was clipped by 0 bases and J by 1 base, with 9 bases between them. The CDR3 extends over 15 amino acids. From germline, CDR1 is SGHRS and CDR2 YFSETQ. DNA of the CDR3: TGCGCCAGCAGCTTGGCTGCGGCCCGCACAGATACGCAGTATTTT. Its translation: CASSLAAARTDTQYF.

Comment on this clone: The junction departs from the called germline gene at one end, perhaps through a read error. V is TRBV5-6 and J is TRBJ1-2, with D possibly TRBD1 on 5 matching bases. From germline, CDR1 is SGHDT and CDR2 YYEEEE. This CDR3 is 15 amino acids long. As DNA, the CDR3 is TGTGCCAGCAGCTTATATTCGGGGGTTAACTATGACTACACCTTC. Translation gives CASSLYSGVNYDYTF.

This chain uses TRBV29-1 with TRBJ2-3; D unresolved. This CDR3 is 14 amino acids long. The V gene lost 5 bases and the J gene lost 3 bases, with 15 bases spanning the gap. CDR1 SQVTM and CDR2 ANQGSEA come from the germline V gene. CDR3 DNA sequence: TGCAGCGTTCACCTATACCAGAAAACAGATACGCAGTATTTT. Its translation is CSVHLYQKTDTQYF.

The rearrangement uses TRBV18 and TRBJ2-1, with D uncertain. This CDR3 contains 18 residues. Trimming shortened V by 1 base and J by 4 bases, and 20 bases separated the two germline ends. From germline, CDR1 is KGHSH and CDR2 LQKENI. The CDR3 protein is CASSPLRLRSQGYNEQFF. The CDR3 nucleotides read TGTGCCAGCTCACCACTAAGGCTCCGTAGTCAAGGGTACAATGAGCAGTTCTTC. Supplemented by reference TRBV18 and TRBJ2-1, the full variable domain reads NAGVMQNPRHLVRRRGQEARLRCSPMKGHSHVYWYRQLPEEGLKFMVYLQKENIIDESGMPKERFSAEFPKEGPSILRIQQVVRGDSAAYFCASSPLRLRSQGYNEQFFGPGTRLTVL.

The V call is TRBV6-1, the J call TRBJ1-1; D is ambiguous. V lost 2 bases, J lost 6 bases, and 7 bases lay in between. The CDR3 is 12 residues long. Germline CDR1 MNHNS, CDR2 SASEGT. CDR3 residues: CASSETPPEAFF. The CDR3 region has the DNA TGTGCCAGCAGTGAAACCCCCCCTGAAGCTTTCTTT.